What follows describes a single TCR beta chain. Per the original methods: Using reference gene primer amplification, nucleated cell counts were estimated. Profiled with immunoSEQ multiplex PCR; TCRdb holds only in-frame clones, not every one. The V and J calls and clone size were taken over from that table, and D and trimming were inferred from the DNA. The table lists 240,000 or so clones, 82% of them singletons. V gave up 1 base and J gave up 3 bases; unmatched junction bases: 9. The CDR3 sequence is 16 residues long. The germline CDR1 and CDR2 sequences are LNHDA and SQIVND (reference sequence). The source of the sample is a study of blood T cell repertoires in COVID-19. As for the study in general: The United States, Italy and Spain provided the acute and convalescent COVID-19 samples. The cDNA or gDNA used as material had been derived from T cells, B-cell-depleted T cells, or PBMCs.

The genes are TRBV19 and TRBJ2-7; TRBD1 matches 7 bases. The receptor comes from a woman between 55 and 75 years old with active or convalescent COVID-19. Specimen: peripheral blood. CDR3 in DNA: TGTGCCAGTAGTATAGCGACTGTCCAGGGGGACTACGAGCAGTACTTC. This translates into CASSIATVQGDYEQYF.